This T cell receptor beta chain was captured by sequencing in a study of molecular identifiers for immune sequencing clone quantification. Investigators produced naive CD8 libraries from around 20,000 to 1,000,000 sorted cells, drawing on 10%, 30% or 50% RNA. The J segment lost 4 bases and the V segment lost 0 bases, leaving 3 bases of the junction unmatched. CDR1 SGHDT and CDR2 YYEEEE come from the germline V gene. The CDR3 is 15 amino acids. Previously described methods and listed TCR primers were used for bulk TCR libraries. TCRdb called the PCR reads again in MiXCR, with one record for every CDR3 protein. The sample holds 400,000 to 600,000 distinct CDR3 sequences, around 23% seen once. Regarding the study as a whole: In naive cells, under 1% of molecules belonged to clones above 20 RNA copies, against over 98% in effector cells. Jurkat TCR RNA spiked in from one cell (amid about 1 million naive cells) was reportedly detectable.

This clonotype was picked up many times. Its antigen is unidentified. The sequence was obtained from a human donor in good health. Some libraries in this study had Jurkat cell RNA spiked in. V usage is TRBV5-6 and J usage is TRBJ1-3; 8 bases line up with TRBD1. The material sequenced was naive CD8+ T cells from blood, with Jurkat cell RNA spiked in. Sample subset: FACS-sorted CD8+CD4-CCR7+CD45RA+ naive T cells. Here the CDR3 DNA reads TGTGCCAGCAGCTTGGAGACAGGGGACGGAAACACCATATATTTT. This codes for CASSLETGDGNTIYF.